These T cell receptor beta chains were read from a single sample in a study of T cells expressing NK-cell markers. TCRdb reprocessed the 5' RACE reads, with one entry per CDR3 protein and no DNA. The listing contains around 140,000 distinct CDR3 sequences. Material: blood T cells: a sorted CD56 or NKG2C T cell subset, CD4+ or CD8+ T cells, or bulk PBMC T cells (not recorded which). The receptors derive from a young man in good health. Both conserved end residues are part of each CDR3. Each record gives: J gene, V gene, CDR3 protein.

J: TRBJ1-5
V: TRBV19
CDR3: CASSIGGNQPQHF

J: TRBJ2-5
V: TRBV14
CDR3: CASSQGGRVRETQYF

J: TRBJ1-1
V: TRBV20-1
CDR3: CSARDGGTEAFF

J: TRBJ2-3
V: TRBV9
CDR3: CASSAKLAASTDTQYF

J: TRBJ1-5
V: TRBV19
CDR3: CASSIEGPGGNPQHF

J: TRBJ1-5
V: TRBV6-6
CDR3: CASTDTKNQPQHF

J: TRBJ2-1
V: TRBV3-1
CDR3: CASSQDGGLAAYNEQFF

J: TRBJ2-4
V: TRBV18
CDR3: CASSPPSGTASGIQYF

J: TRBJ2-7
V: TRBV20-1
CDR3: CSARDGGDYEQYF

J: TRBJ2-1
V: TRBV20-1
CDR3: CSACPLSSYNEQFF

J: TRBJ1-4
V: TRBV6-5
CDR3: CASSSTYAAGGSNEKLFF

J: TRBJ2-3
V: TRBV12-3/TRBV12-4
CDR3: CASRTSQGLAGARTDTQYF

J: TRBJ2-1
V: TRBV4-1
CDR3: CASSQVSGVGSYNEQFF

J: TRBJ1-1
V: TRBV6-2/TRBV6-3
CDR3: CASSYRVFQGLEAFF

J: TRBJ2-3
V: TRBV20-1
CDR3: CSASPGLAGRDTQYF

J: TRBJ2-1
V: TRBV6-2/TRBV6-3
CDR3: CASSYGEDGLAGGSGYNEQFF

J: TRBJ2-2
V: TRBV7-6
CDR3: CASSLVEVPGELFF

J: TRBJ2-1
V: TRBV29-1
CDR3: CSVSGQGSLWEQFF

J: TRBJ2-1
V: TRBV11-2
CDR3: CASSLEASGLQNEQFF

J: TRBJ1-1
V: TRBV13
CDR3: CASSWEKTEAFF

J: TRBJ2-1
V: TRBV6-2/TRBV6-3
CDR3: CASSYLQRVNEQFF

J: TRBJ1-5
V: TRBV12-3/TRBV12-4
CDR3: CASKGVESQPQHF

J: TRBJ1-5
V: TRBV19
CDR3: CASSIPANQPQHF

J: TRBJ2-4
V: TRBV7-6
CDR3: CASSLAVGDGNIQYF

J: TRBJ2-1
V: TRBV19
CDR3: CASSIDGGSYNEQFF

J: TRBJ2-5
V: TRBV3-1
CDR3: CASSRWTSAQETQYF

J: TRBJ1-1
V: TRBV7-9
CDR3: CASSLGPRGGAFF

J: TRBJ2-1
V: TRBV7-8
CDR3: CASSAKRDPGNEQFF

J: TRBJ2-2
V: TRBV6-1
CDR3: CASPAGGLSGELFF

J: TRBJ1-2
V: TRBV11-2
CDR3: CASGPGGGNYGYTF

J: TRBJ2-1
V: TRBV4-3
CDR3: CASSQEGWGSSYNEQFF

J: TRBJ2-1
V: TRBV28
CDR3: CASVSSGWYNEQFF

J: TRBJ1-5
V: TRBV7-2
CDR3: CASSPVRGANQPQHF

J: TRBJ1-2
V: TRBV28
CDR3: CASSFNAGGYGYTF